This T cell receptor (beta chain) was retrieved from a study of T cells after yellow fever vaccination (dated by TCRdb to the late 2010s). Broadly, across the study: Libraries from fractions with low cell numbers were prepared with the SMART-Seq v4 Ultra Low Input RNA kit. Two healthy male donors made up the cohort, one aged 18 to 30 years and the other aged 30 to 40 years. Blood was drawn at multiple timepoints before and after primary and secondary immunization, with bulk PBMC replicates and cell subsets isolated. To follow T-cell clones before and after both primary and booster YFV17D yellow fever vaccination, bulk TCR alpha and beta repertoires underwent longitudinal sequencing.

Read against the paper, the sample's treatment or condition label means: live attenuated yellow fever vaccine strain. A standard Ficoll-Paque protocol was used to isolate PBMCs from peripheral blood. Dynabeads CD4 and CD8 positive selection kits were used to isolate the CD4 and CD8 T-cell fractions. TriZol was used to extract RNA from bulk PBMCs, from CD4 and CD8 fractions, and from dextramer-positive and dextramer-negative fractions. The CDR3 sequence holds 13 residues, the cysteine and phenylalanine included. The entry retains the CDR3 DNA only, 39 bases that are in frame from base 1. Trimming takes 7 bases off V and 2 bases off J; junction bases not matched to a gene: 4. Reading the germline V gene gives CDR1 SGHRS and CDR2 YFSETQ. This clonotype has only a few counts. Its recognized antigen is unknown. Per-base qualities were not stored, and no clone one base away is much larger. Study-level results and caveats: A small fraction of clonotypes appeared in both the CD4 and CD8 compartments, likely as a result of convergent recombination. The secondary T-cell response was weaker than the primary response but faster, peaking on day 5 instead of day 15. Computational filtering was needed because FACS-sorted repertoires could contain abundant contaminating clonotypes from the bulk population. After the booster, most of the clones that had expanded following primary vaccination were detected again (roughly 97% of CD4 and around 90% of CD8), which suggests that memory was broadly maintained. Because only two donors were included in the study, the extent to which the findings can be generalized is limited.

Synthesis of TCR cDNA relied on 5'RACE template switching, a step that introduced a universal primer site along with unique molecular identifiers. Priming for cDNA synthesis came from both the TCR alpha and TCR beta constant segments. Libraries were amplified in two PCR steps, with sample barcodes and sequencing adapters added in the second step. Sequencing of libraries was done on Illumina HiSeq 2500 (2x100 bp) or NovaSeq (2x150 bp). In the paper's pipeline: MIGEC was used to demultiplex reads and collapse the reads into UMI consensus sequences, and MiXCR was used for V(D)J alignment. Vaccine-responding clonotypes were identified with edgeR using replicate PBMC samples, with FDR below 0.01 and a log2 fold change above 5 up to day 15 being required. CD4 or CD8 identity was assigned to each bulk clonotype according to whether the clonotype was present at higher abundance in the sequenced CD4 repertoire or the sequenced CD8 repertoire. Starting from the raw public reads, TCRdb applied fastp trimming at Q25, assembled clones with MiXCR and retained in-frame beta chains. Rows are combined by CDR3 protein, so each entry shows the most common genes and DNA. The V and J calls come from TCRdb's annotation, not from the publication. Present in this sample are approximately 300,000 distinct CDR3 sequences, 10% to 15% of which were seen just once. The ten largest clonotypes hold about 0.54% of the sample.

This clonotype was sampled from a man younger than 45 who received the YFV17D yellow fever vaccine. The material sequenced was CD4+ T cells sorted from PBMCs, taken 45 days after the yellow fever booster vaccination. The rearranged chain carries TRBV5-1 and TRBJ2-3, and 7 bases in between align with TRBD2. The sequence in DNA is TGCGCCAGCCAAGCGGGATCCACAGATACGCAGTATTTT. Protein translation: CASQAGSTDTQYF.